This T cell receptor beta chain was sequenced in a study of cytomegalovirus exposure and HLA in healthy donors. Study observations and caveats: Immune exposure information comprised only CMV serostatus. Highly shared sequence variants in one cluster were likely a sequencing artifact. From TCR beta sequences, most subjects' HLA-A and HLA-B alleles were reportedly predicted accurately.

For this clone: What it binds is unknown.

The CDR3 is made up of 15 amino acids. Germline-derived CDR1 and CDR2 are MNHEY and SVGAGI. Trimming at V came to 6 bases and at J to 7 bases, leaving 7 bases not matched to a gene. Both 60 Vbeta primers and 13 Jbeta primers went into the PCR. The repertoire was sequenced with immunoSEQ multiplex PCR; TCRdb's copy has only in-frame clones and lacks some. Of 60,000 to 65,000 clones in the sample, about 90% were seen once. Each donor's status was that of a healthy bone marrow donor. The sequenced material came from PBMCs. This chain uses TRBV6-5 with TRBJ2-1; 12 positions match TRBD1. The sequence derives from a man younger than 30 in good health and CMV-seronegative. The CDR3 DNA is TGTGCCAGCAGGCTTGGGACAGGGGGCCCGAATGAGCAGTTCTTC. Its protein is CASRLGTGGPNEQFF.